This T cell receptor (beta chain) was sequenced in a study of cytomegalovirus exposure and HLA in healthy donors. Findings of the study overall: A missense DCLRE1C variant was associated with V- and J-gene trimming of TCR beta chains in a later analysis, and an independent cohort replicated the association. A later analysis associated 15,000 or so TCR beta sequences with HLA alleles at a 0.05 false discovery rate.

This clone came up once. Its antigen is as yet unknown. Amplification used 60 Vbeta primers and 13 Jbeta primers. Assay used: immunoSEQ multiplex PCR; TCRdb lists only in-frame clones, some missing. The table has roughly 200,000 clones, about 81% seen once. Sequenced input: PBMCs. This receptor was identified in a woman in her thirties or forties in good health and CMV-seronegative.

CDR3 amino acids: CASSSGGVGNEKLFF. In DNA, the CDR3 is TGCGCCAGCAGCTCCGGGGGGGTTGGGAATGAAAAACTGTTTTTT. This sequence joins TRBV5-1 and TRBJ1-4; maybe TRBD1 (5 bases). The CDR3 is made up of 15 amino acids. Trimming left V 3 bases short and J 5 bases short, with 14 bases between. From germline, CDR1 is SGHRS and CDR2 YFSETQ.